The T cell receptor (beta chain) described here comes from a study of persistence of HIV-infected CD4 T cells. Study at large: Multiple blood draws of up to about 200 mL, except two donors with single leukapheresis.

CDR3 length: 12 amino acids. V gave up 5 bases and J gave up 9 bases, with 11 bases separating them. The germline V gene has CDR1 SEHNR and CDR2 FQNEAQ (reference sequence). Study observations and caveats: Degenerate expanded CDR3beta sequences were enriched among CMV- and Gag-responding cells.

The stimulus was an HIV-1 Gag 15-mer peptide pool, about 1 ug/peptide/mL. Memory cells lacking CD40L and CD69 with high CD45RO were sorted. The immunoSEQ assay was version 4, run in survey mode. Some clones are missing from TCRdb's copy, which holds only in-frame ones; the method was immunoSEQ multiplex PCR. The top ten clones hold around 5.4% of a sample with about 36,000 clones, over 65% of them seen once. Details on this clone: Its antigen is not identified.

This clonotype was obtained from an adult with HIV. The donor label of this sample is uncertain. The rearrangement links TRBV7-9 to TRBJ2-1; D is ambiguous. The starting material was cultured CD4+ T cells from PBMCs, obtained from a patient who received antiretroviral therapy. This chain's CDR3 is CASSPQYGEQFF. DNA of the CDR3: TGTGCCAGCAGCCCCCAGTACGGTGAGCAGTTCTTC.